These 9 T cell receptor beta chains were sequenced from one sample in a study of STAT5B mutations in CD4+ large granular lymphocyte leukemia. The table came from immunoSEQ multiplex PCR; TCRdb's copy has only in-frame clones and leaves some out. Here the sample spans approximately 30,000 clones, roughly 89% being singletons. Sequenced material: CD4+ T cells from blood buffy coats. These receptors all come from a human donor in good health.

The V gene is TRBV2, the J gene TRBJ2-1, with a weak D call TRBD1 (6 bases). CDR1 is SNHLY and CDR2 is FYNNEI in the germline V gene. Trimming took 7 bases from V and 5 from J, leaving 15 bases between them. The CDR3 spans 14 residues. As DNA, the CDR3 is TGTGCCAGCATGGGGGCAGAAACAGACAATGAGCAGTTCTTC. It encodes CASMGAETDNEQFF.

CDR3 residues: CASSDQPNEKLFF. The CDR3 DNA sequence: TGTGCCAGCAGTGATCAACCTAATGAAAAACTGTTTTTT. The rearrangement links TRBV6-1 to TRBJ1-4, with unresolved D. V dropped 3 bases and J dropped 3 bases, with 5 bases sitting between them. The CDR3 is made up of 13 amino acids. CDR1 is MNHNS, CDR2 SASEGT, per germline.

The J gene is TRBJ2-1, the V gene TRBV6-5; 8 positions agree with TRBD2. J was trimmed by 7 bases and V by 6 bases; bases with no gene match: 5. CDR3 length: 13 residues. CDR1 MNHEY and CDR2 SVGAGI come from the germline V gene. This CDR3 reads CASRPGTSNEQFF. The CDR3 coding sequence is TGTGCCAGCAGACCCGGGACTAGTAATGAGCAGTTCTTC.

The genes are TRBV11-1 and TRBJ2-3, with D uncertain. CDR3 size: 15 residues. Trimming left V 1 base short and J 3 bases short, with 11 bases between. The germline V gene has CDR1 SGHAT and CDR2 FQDESV (reference sequence). The CDR3 reads CASSLDGSPTDTQYF. The CDR3 DNA sequence: TGTGCCAGCAGCTTAGATGGGTCTCCGACAGATACGCAGTATTTT.

The chain combines TRBV11-2 with TRBJ2-1; weak D call: TRBD2 (5 bases). This CDR3 is 15 amino acids long. Germline assignment: CDR1 SGHAT and CDR2 FQNNGV. Trimming shortened V by 1 base and J by 2 bases, and 9 bases separated the two germline ends. The CDR3: CASSLGSGTYNEQFF. CDR3 DNA sequence: TGTGCCAGCAGCTTAGGAAGCGGTACCTACAATGAGCAGTTCTTC.

The CDR3 DNA sequence: TGTGCCAGCTCACTCCTCGGGTGGGAGGAGCGGTGGAATACGCAGTATTTT. Encoded protein: CASSLLGWEERWNTQYF. J is TRBJ2-3 and V is TRBV18; TRBD2 might be the D (6 bases). The CDR3 length is 17 residues. Trimming took off 4 bases at V and 7 bases at J, with 24 bases between the two ends. Per the germline V gene, CDR1 is KGHSH and CDR2 is LQKENI. The variable domain in full, with the rest retrieved from reference TRBV18 and TRBJ2-3, is NAGVMQNPRHLVRRRGQEARLRCSPMKGHSHVYWYRQLPEEGLKFMVYLQKENIIDESGMPKERFSAEFPKEGPSILRIQQVVRGDSAAYFCASSLLGWEERWNTQYFGPGTRLTVL.

This chain uses TRBV6-9 with TRBJ2-7; 9 nucleotides align to TRBD1. CDR1 and CDR2 from the germline V gene are MNHGY and SVAAGI. The length of the CDR3 is 13 residues. V was clipped by 5 bases and J by 6 bases; unmatched bases: 5. The CDR3 reads CASSGQGPGEQYF. The CDR3 DNA reads as TGTGCCAGCAGTGGACAGGGGCCGGGCGAGCAGTACTTC.

CDR3 DNA: TGTGCCAGCAGGCGGGGGGCTATGAATTCACCCCTCCACTTT. The encoded protein is CASRRGAMNSPLHF. The V call is TRBV27, the J call TRBJ1-6; D may be TRBD1 (6 bases). Germline V gene lookup returns CDR1 MNHEY and CDR2 SMNVEV (reference sequence). This CDR3 spans 14 amino acids. Trimming removed 6 bases from V and 7 bases from J, with 13 bases in between.

Notes on this clone: Other DNA sequences in the sample encode the same CDR3. The chain couples TRBV4-2 to TRBJ1-3; D is undetermined. CDR1 and CDR2 from the germline V gene are LGHNA and YNFKEQ. The CDR3 is 15 residues long. V was pared by 0 bases and J by 10 bases, with 16 bases between. CDR3 sequence reads: CASSQDAGVPVTIYF. The CDR3 DNA reads TGTGCCAGCAGCCAAGATGCAGGAGTCCCCGTGACCATATATTTT.